The TCR beta chain under discussion was sequenced for a study of blood T cell repertoires in COVID-19. Study-level information: Specimens from acute and convalescent COVID-19 originated in the United States, Italy and Spain.

Germline-derived CDR1 and CDR2 are SGHRS and YFSETQ. The ends lost 4 bases at V and 4 bases at J; junction bases unmatched: 6. This CDR3 spans 15 amino acids. Per the original methods: Estimates of nucleated cell counts were drawn from the amplification of reference gene primers. Assay: immunoSEQ multiplex PCR; the TCRdb copy retains only in-frame clones and omits some. The D gene and trimming were derived from the DNA, and the V and J assignments and clone size from that table. The table lists approximately 330,000 clones, roughly 88% of them singletons. The sequenced sample was peripheral blood. The receptor was isolated from a woman in her fifties or sixties with active or convalescent COVID-19. The chain has TRBV5-1 and TRBJ2-5; 11 nucleotides match TRBD1. As DNA, the CDR3 is TGCGCCAGCAGCGTTGGACAGGGGGCAGGAGAGACCCAGTACTTC. Amino acids: CASSVGQGAGETQYF.